This record looks at one T cell receptor (beta chain) sequence and its context. Other DNA sequences in this sample translate to the same CDR3. Trimming pared 0 bases from V and 5 bases from J, leaving 7 bases between. The length of the CDR3 is 14 residues. Germline CDR1 is LNHDA and CDR2 is SQIVND (reference sequence). The sample is drawn from a study of blood T cell repertoires in COVID-19. Turning to the study itself: Sample material is recorded as cDNA or gDNA derived from T cells, B-cell-depleted T cells, or PBMCs.

Method: immunoSEQ multiplex PCR; TCRdb's copy keeps in-frame clones and lacks some. The data hold roughly 500,000 clones, with 70% to 90% observed a single time. The chain employs TRBV19 and TRBJ2-2, with D tentatively TRBD1 (6 bases). The sample comprised peripheral blood. The TCR was taken from a human donor in a cohort sampled during active COVID-19. The CDR3 sequence: CASSIDRGTGELFF. The DNA for the CDR3 is TGTGCCAGTAGTATAGATAGGGGGACCGGGGAGCTGTTTTTT.